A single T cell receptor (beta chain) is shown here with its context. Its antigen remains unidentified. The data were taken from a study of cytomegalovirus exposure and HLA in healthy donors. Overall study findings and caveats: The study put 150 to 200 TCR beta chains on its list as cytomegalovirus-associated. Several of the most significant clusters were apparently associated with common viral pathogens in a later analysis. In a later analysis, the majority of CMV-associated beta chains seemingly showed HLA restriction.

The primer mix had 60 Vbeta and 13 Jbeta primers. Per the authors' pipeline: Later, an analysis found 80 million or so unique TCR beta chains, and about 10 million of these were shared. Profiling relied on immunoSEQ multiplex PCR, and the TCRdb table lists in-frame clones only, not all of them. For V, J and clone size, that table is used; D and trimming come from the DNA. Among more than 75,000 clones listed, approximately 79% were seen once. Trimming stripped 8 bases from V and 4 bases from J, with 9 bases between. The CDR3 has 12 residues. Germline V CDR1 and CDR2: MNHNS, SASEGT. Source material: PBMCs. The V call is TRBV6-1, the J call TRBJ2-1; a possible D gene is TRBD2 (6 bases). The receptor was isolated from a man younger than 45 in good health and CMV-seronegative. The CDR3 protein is CASVAGYNEQFF. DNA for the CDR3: TGTGCCAGCGTGGCGGGGTACAATGAGCAGTTCTTC.